This T cell receptor (beta chain) was documented in a study of shared clonotypes between healthy human individuals (dated by TCRdb to 2020 to 2021). Turning to the overall study: The cohort comprised two women and three men aged 18 to 49 years. For each donor, three plates each were used for CD4 naive and CD4 memory, two plates were used for CD8 naive, and one plate was used for CD8 memory. To estimate repertoire size and how much clonotypes are shared between individuals, the study performed deep sequencing of blood TCR repertoires from roughly five healthy adults. To increase sequencing depth and limit assay-specific biases, different laboratories used diverse techniques to prepare libraries and sequence TCR repertoires. Leukapheresis yielded between about 0.9 and 10 billion PBMCs per donor. The research as a whole found: Compared with non-shared clonotypes, the clonotypes found in all four sorted-subset donors had higher generation probabilities. Pairwise subsampling indicated that sequencing depth was expected to affect the degree of clonotype sharing among donors. Larger estimated clonotype richness was generally found for naive subsets than for memory subsets. Only blood was sampled, and tissue TCR repertoires likely differ from those in blood. The small number of donors limited the genetic and exposure-history diversity represented. Even with the large sequencing depth, rarefaction of the sorted-subset datasets indicated that sequencing was incomplete. About 5% of naive CD4, 3.5% of naive CD8, roughly 2.5% of memory CD4, and 0.4% of memory CD8 clonotypes were shared across a few donors.

In regard to this clone: Its antigen target is currently unknown. No much larger clone exists at a distance of one base, and base qualities are not known.

Cut back by 6 bases and 0 bases, the V and J ends lie 21 bases apart. Based on the germline V gene, the CDR1 and CDR2 sequences are SNHLY and FYNNEI. The CDR3 runs 18 residues from the cysteine to the phenylalanine. Solely the CDR3 DNA is kept, with 54 bases framed from the first base. The donors were healthy, HIV-negative adults who had no recently reported acute infections or vaccinations. Only Caucasian adults living in Nashville, Tennessee, USA were represented among the donors. CD4+ T cells were enriched by magnetic negative selection; naive cells were then positively selected on CD45RA, and the negative fraction formed the memory subset. Blood was collected by leukapheresis, and PBMCs were isolated by Ficoll-Histopaque density gradient centrifugation and then cryopreserved in liquid nitrogen vapor phase. Purity and quantity of every magnetically sorted T cell population were checked by analytical flow cytometry. From each sorted fraction, genomic DNA was isolated and quantified by UV absorbance on a Nanodrop 2000c.

TCR CDR3 regions were amplified from genomic DNA by multiplex PCR using the deep immunoSEQ assay. Extracted genomic DNA from each cell subset was spread evenly across all wells of several immunoSEQ 96-well plates, with each plate serving as a replicate. For sorted subsets, 200 to 250 ng of genomic DNA, equivalent to about 30,000 T cell genomes, went into each replicate PCR. Purified libraries were measured with a Qubit 3.0 fluorometer, size-checked on a Bioanalyzer 2100, and measured again with the KAPA Library Quantification kit. Every immunoSEQ 96-well plate was sequenced on a dedicated single-read 150-cycle Illumina NextSeq 550 flow cell. In the source study's methods: Because only junctional sequences without quality scores were contained in the immunoSEQ output, filtering matching that applied to full-length reads could not be performed. To assign V/J genes and CDR3, sequences were annotated against IMGT germline references using PyIR, a Python wrapper for IgBLAST v1.9. Any read was removed if the V/J assignment was weak (E-value above 1e-6), the CDR3 was missing, or the read contained stop codons, out-of-frame junctions, or ambiguous translated residues. V3J clonotypes were defined as sequences sharing the same inferred V gene, J gene, and CDR3 amino acid sequence. The percentage overlap between two repertoires was calculated by dividing the number of shared unique clonotypes by the size of the smaller repertoire. Richness of each repertoire was evaluated using RTK rarefaction, the Chao1 estimator, and Recon v2.1 estimates of unobserved clonotypes. OLGA was used to compute generation probabilities for all TCRbeta clonotypes that the gDNA method yielded from a handful of donors. The table comes from immuneACCESS by way of TCRdb, which keeps in-frame sequences with V and J called. Part of the clones is missing from these tables; in studies checked, under half for an unresolved V gene and the rest for unknown reasons. The D gene and trimming were derived from the DNA, and the V and J assignments and clone size from that table. This sample comprises roughly 2.2 million clones, 85% to 95% of them detected only once. The top ten clonotypes cover 0.3% to 0.4% of the sample.

The chain was built from TRBV2 and TRBJ1-5, with no D gene named confidently. This clonotype was sampled from a young man in good health. Some clones in this sample may be carry-over from other donors' samples. The sequencing sample was made of naive CD4+ T cells from PBMCs. The cell subset or site label of this sample denotes: CD45RA+ positively selected. The sequenced DNA is TGTGCCAGCAGATTGACCGCTATGAGTATCTATAGCAATCAGCCCCAGCATTTT. Translated, this is CASRLTAMSIYSNQPQHF. When the CDR3 is completed using the reference TRBV2 and TRBJ1-5 genes on either side, the full variable domain is EPEVTQTPSHQVTQMGQEVILRCVPISNHLYFYWYRQILGQKVEFLVSFYNNEISEKSEIFDDQFSVERPDGSNFTLKIRSTKLEDSAMYFCASRLTAMSIYSNQPQHFGDGTRLSIL.